The 17 T cell receptor beta chains below were found in one sample sequenced in a study of T cells after yellow fever vaccination. TCRdb analysed the 5' RACE reads with MiXCR anew, one entry per CDR3 protein. The sample lists some 300,000 distinct CDR3 sequences; around 8.6% were seen once. Sequences were derived from CD4+ T cells sorted from PBMCs, sampled 5 days after the yellow fever booster vaccination. All receptors come from a man aged 18 to 29 who received the YFV17D yellow fever vaccine.

The rearrangement links TRBV5-1 to TRBJ2-3, with 7 bases matching TRBD2. CDR3 length: 15 residues. The germline gives CDR1 SGHRS, CDR2 YFSETQ. With 6 bases clipped from V and 1 base from J, the junction kept 8 bases outside the gene matches. The CDR3 reads CASNPGGIGTDTQYF. In DNA, the CDR3 is TGCGCCAGCAACCCGGGGGGAATAGGCACAGATACGCAGTATTTT.

Concerning this clonotype: Given a much more abundant clone one base away, this may be a read error. This sequence joins TRBV6-2 or TRBV6-3 and TRBJ2-5, with D perhaps being TRBD1 or TRBD2 (5 bases each). V lost 4 bases, J lost 4 bases, and 13 bases lay in between. Germline V gene data show CDR1 as MNHEY and CDR2 as SVGEGT. CDR3 length equals 14 residues. CDR3 DNA sequence: TGTGCCAGCAGTTGGCTGGGACCGCGAGAGACCCAGTACTTC. Amino acid sequence: CASSWLGPRETQYF.

This chain connects TRBV7-3 to TRBJ1-1; D not certain. Trimming shortened V by 5 bases and J by 5 bases, and 12 bases separated the two germline ends. Per the germline V gene, CDR1 is SGHTA and CDR2 is FQGTGA. CDR3 length: 13 residues. The CDR3 sequence: CASSNGFGTEAFF. The CDR3 region has the DNA TGTGCCAGCAGCAATGGATTTGGGACTGAAGCTTTCTTT.

In its sample, this clonotype was seen a few times. The chain is built from TRBV10-3 and TRBJ1-6; 9 bases align to TRBD1. The CDR3 sequence is 14 residues long. From germline, CDR1 is ENHRY and CDR2 SYGVKD. V lost 6 bases, J lost 8 bases, and 5 bases stayed unmatched. CDR3 DNA sequence: TGTGCCATCAGGAAGGGACAGGGCTATTCACCCCTCCACTTT. It translates to CAIRKGQGYSPLHF.

There are many counts of this clonotype. This rearrangement joins TRBV7-2 to TRBJ1-6, with a tentative D call TRBD1 (5 bases). The CDR3 is 15 residues long. In germline, CDR1 is SGHTA, CDR2 FQGNSA. Trimming left V 3 bases short and J 7 bases short, with 13 bases between. As DNA, the CDR3 is TGTGCCAGCAGCTTGTTCGACGCAGGGAATTCACCCCTCCACTTT. It is translated as CASSLFDAGNSPLHF.

This clonotype came up a few times. J is TRBJ2-4 and V is TRBV12-3 or TRBV12-4; D is perhaps TRBD2 (5 bases). V was cut by 2 bases and J by 0 bases, with 5 bases left in between. The CDR3 totals 14 residues. CDR3 residues: CASSLSGAKNIQYF. As DNA, the CDR3 is TGTGCCAGCAGTTTAAGCGGAGCCAAAAACATTCAGTACTTC.

This clonotype appeared many times. The V and J genes are TRBV5-1 and TRBJ2-1, with D uncertain. Trimming pared 0 bases from V and 4 bases from J, leaving 5 bases between. Germline CDR1 and CDR2: SGHRS and YFSETQ. The CDR3 contains 13 residues. The CDR3 loop reads CASSLENYNEQFF. CDR3 nucleotide sequence: TGCGCCAGCAGCTTGGAAAATTACAATGAGCAGTTCTTC.

This clonotype appeared many times. The chain is built from TRBV7-8 and TRBJ1-5; D is perhaps TRBD1 (6 bases). Germline CDR1 is SGHVS and CDR2 is FQNEAQ. The CDR3 spans 17 residues. Trimming stripped 4 bases from V and 2 bases from J, with 18 bases between. The CDR3 coding sequence is TGTGCCAGCAGCTCCGGCCCCCAGGGGTTAGGCAATCAGCCCCAGCATTTT. Residues: CASSSGPQGLGNQPQHF.

The chain employs TRBV12-3 or TRBV12-4 and TRBJ1-1; no reliable D call. The CDR3 consists of 14 residues. The V gene lost 6 bases and the J gene lost 4 bases, with 15 bases spanning the gap. Written as DNA, the CDR3 is TGTGCCAGCAGCCCAGCGAGGAGGTCCACTGAAGCTTTCTTT. As protein: CASSPARRSTEAFF.

This clonotype came up many times. V usage is TRBV4-3 and J usage is TRBJ2-1; TRBD1 aligns across 10 bases. The CDR3 runs 15 residues. Trimming removed 5 bases from V and 8 bases from J; junction bases left unmatched: 9. Germline assignment: CDR1 LGHNA and CDR2 YSLEER. DNA of the CDR3: TGCGCCAGCAGCACACGGACAGGGGGAGACTATGAGCAGTTCTTC. This translates into CASSTRTGGDYEQFF.

V gene TRBV20-1 combines with J gene TRBJ2-1; D ambiguous. Looked up from germline, CDR1 is DFQATT and CDR2 is SNEGSKA (reference sequence). CDR3 length equals 11 residues. The V end was cut by 3 bases, the J end by 6 bases, with 6 bases between. CDR3 nucleotides: TGCAGTGCTAGTCTTTCCAATGAGCAGTTCTTC. Residues: CSASLSNEQFF.

This clonotype was recorded a few times. The chain has TRBV30 and TRBJ1-1, with no clear D. V was clipped by 1 base and J by 4 bases, with 4 bases between them. The germline gives CDR1 GTSNPN, CDR2 SVGIG (reference sequence). The CDR3 contains 11 residues. The CDR3 is CAWSGSTEAFF. As DNA, the CDR3 is TGTGCCTGGAGTGGTTCCACTGAAGCTTTCTTT.

CDR3 loop: CASSRSGAQETQYF. The CDR3 DNA reads as TGTGCCAGCTCACGGTCCGGGGCCCAAGAGACCCAGTACTTC. The chain uses TRBV18 and TRBJ2-5; D tentatively fits TRBD1 or TRBD2 (5 bases each). Looked up from germline, CDR1 is KGHSH and CDR2 is LQKENI. V shed 4 bases and J shed 1 base, with 10 bases lying between them. The CDR3 has 14 amino acids.

This clonotype was counted many times. The genes are TRBV5-1 and TRBJ2-2; D ambiguous. Trimming removed 1 base at V and 4 bases at J, with 8 bases between. CDR1 and CDR2 (germline): SGHRS, YFSETQ. The CDR3 runs to 14 residues. Written as DNA, the CDR3 is TGCGCCAGCAGCTTGCAGCCGATCACCGGGGAGCTGTTTTTT. Translated: CASSLQPITGELFF.

This clonotype was detected a few times. The rearrangement uses TRBV19 and TRBJ1-2; D is ambiguous. The CDR3 runs to 13 residues. Looked up from germline, CDR1 is LNHDA and CDR2 is SQIVND (reference sequence). V lost 3 bases and J lost 2, with 7 bases in between. The CDR3 bases are TGTGCCAGTAGTATCGGTCGGAACTATGGCTACACCTTC. It is translated as CASSIGRNYGYTF.

This chain joins TRBV7-2 and TRBJ2-3; the D gene could be TRBD1 or TRBD2 (6 bases each). The length of the CDR3 is 15 residues. From germline, CDR1 is SGHTA and CDR2 FQGNSA. Trimming took 1 base from V and 1 from J, leaving 9 bases between them. The CDR3 spells CASSLDGGRTDTQYF. In nucleotides, the CDR3 is TGTGCCAGCAGCTTAGATGGGGGGCGCACAGATACGCAGTATTTT.

V and J are TRBV15 and TRBJ1-2; the D is unclear. Deletions cut 6 bases from V and 3 bases from J, with 8 bases between. CDR3 length: 12 amino acids. The germline CDR1 and CDR2 sequences are LNHNV and YYDKDF (reference sequence). The CDR3: CATRSQDYGYTF. The CDR3 DNA follows: TGTGCCACCAGAAGCCAGGACTATGGCTACACCTTC.